This T cell receptor beta chain is from a study of shared clonotypes between healthy human individuals. Across the whole study: Researchers assigned three CD4 naive, three CD4 memory, two CD8 naive and one CD8 memory plate to each donor. Study-level results: Richness estimates generally favored naive over memory subsets.

Naive CD8 populations comprised CD45RO-negative cells positively selected for CCR7, excluding terminally differentiated effector memory CD45RA+ cells. CDR1 and CDR2 (germline): LNHDA, SQIVND (reference sequence). There are 16 residues in the CDR3. V gave up 4 bases and J gave up 3 bases, with 15 bases separating them. With respect to this clone: Its target is not known.

Measured with immunoSEQ multiplex PCR; TCRdb has only the in-frame clones, and not every one. The data contain some 2,100,000 clones, 85% to 95% of them seen just once; the ten biggest clones take up approximately 1.7%. Input material: naive CD8+ T cells from PBMCs. The gene calls are TRBV19 and TRBJ2-2; perhaps TRBD1 as D (6 bases). This receptor was taken from a man aged 18 to 30 in good health. Some clones in this sample may be carry-over from other donors' samples. CDR3 amino acids: CASSTEQGGDTGELFF. CDR3 sequence (DNA): TGTGCCAGTAGTACCGAACAGGGTGGGGACACCGGGGAGCTGTTTTTT.